One and the same sample provided the 12 T cell receptor beta chains below, sequenced in a study of blood T cell repertoires in COVID-19. Using immunoSEQ multiplex PCR, the repertoire was profiled, and TCRdb retains in-frame clones only, with some absent. The table records about 34,000 clones, roughly four fifths of them present only once. Sequencing input: peripheral blood. Receptors originate from a human donor in a cohort sampled during active COVID-19.

This chain joins TRBV29-1 and TRBJ2-7, with 8 nucleotides matching TRBD2. V dropped 7 bases and J dropped 9; count of bases not matched to a gene: 20. Germline V gene sequence: CDR1 SQVTM, CDR2 ANQGSEA. The CDR3 is made up of 15 amino acids. As DNA, the CDR3 is TGCAGCGGTAGCGGGGAGAATCGGGCTGGGGGGCGGCAGTACTTC. This translates into CSGSGENRAGGRQYF.

This clone was picked up one time. A read error may produce the germline difference seen at one junction end. The V gene is TRBV10-1, the J gene TRBJ1-6; D remains unclear. From germline, CDR1 is WNHNN and CDR2 SYGVQD (reference sequence). The CDR3 has 12 amino acids. DNA for the CDR3: TGCGCCAGCAGTACCTACAATTCACCCCTCCACTTT. Translation gives CASSTYNSPLHF.

On this clone itself: Other DNA sequences in this sample translate to the same CDR3. The chain links TRBV5-1 to TRBJ1-2; the match to TRBD1 covers 7 bases. Germline assignment: CDR1 SGHRS and CDR2 YFSETQ. V dropped 4 bases and J dropped 8; count of bases not matched to a gene: 5. The CDR3 is made up of 12 amino acids. The CDR3 spells CASSLGGAGYTF. DNA for the CDR3: TGCGCCAGCAGCCTAGGGGGCGCGGGCTACACCTTC. Full variable domain (outside the CDR3, taken from reference TRBV5-1 and TRBJ1-2): KAGVTQTPRYLIKTRGQQVTLSCSPISGHRSVSWYQQTPGQGLQFLFEYFSETQRNKGNFPGRFSGRQFSNSRSEMNVSTLELGDSALYLCASSLGGAGYTFGSGTRLTVV.

The chain has TRBV5-8 and TRBJ1-1; 7 bases map to TRBD1. CDR3 length: 14 residues. Germline values: CDR1 SGHTS, CDR2 YDEGEE. Trimming cost V 4 bases and J 5 bases; bases outside gene matches: 8. The CDR3 loop reads CASSVNRGRTEAFF. The CDR3 nucleotides are TGTGCCAGCAGCGTAAACAGGGGTAGGACTGAAGCTTTCTTT.

The gene calls are TRBV28 and TRBJ2-7; TRBD2 is a possible D gene (7 bases). V dropped 3 bases and J dropped 0 bases, with 15 bases sitting between them. The CDR3 runs 16 residues. Looked up from germline, CDR1 is MDHEN and CDR2 is SYDVKM. The CDR3 DNA follows: TGTGCCAGCAGTTTCAGGGGAGGGGGGGTCTCCTACGAGCAGTACTTC. It translates to CASSFRGGGVSYEQYF.

This chain links TRBV7-9 with TRBJ2-2, with a weak D call TRBD1 (7 bases). Trimming cost V 5 bases and J 5 bases, with 18 bases left between them. CDR1 SEHNR and CDR2 FQNEAQ come from the germline V gene (reference sequence). CDR3 length equals 16 residues. This CDR3 reads CASSSMTGRRTGELFF. The CDR3 DNA is TGTGCCAGCAGCAGTATGACAGGGAGGCGGACCGGGGAGCTGTTTTTT.

CDR3 protein: CAGTGSPGYEQYF. CDR3 sequence (DNA): TGTGCCGGTACAGGGAGCCCAGGCTACGAGCAGTACTTC. The chain employs TRBV2 and TRBJ2-7; D perhaps matches TRBD1 (6 bases). The germline V gene has CDR1 SNHLY and CDR2 FYNNEI. This CDR3 is built from 13 residues. The V and J ends lost 11 bases and 3 bases respectively, with 17 bases between them.

The chain joins TRBV5-1 to TRBJ2-3, with a weak D call TRBD1 (6 bases). This CDR3 contains 15 residues. Deletions cut 0 bases from V and 1 base from J, with 9 bases between. Germline V CDR1 and CDR2: SGHRS, YFSETQ. For the CDR3, the DNA is TGCGCCAGCAGCTTGGAGGGACATCGCACAGATACGCAGTATTTT. This gives the protein CASSLEGHRTDTQYF.

The chain combines TRBV3-1 (or the pseudogene TRBV3-2) with TRBJ1-2; possible D gene TRBD1, 5 bases. This CDR3 is built from 14 residues. CDR1 and CDR2 from the germline V gene are LGHDT and YNNKEL (reference sequence). V shed 4 bases and J shed 4 bases, with 13 bases lying between them. The CDR3 is CASSPGGNVYGYTF. In DNA, the CDR3 is TGTGCCAGCAGCCCGGGGGGTAATGTCTATGGCTACACCTTC.

This chain connects TRBV27 to TRBJ2-1; TRBD1 matches 8 bases. CDR3 size: 15 residues. V lost 3 bases and J lost 5; bases outside the gene matches: 6. Germline V gives CDR1 MNHEY, CDR2 SMNVEV (reference sequence). CDR3: CASSFSRQGNNEQFF. CDR3 bases: TGTGCCAGCAGTTTTTCGAGACAGGGGAACAATGAGCAGTTCTTC.

The V and J genes are TRBV5-1 and TRBJ2-5; maybe TRBD1 (6 bases). In germline, CDR1 is SGHRS, CDR2 YFSETQ. The CDR3 sequence is 15 residues long. Deletions cut 4 bases from V and 2 bases from J, with 15 bases between. Written as DNA, the CDR3 is TGCGCCAGCAGCCCAGGGGCCGTTTCACAAGAGACCCAGTACTTC. Translated, it gives CASSPGAVSQETQYF.

The chain has TRBV6-5 and TRBJ2-5; 11 bases align to TRBD2. This CDR3 contains 16 residues. The junction had 9 bases not matched to a gene; V was cut back by 4 bases and J by 5 bases. Germline V lookup: CDR1 MNHEY, CDR2 SVGAGI. The CDR3 loop is CASSFSGRAVKETQYF. The CDR3 nucleotides are TGTGCCAGCAGTTTTAGCGGGAGGGCTGTAAAGGAGACCCAGTACTTC.